This T cell receptor beta chain originates from a study of T cells in Graves' hyperthyroidism and ophthalmopathy. Regarding this clonotype: Its target is unknown.

Germline V CDR1 and CDR2: LNHDA, SQIVND (reference sequence). The CDR3 runs 13 residues. V shed 7 bases and J shed 5 bases, with 14 bases lying between them. RNA transcripts yielded amplified TCR beta CDR3 regions. The TCR CDR3 first-round RT-PCR relied on the HTBI primer set. TCRdb reanalysed the multiplex PCR reads using MiXCR and keeps one entry per CDR3 protein. The sample shows more than 550,000 distinct CDR3 sequences, 45% of them seen only once. Regarding the study as a whole: Most clonotypes expanded in thyroid above 0.001 were likewise present in blood. The model made its ophthalmopathy prediction, and onset followed a median approximately six months later. Ophthalmopathy and stable hyperthyroidism were told apart by a 13 V-J model.

Diagnoses were established using clinical symptoms, serum thyroxine and TRAb, thyroid ultrasound and orbital computed tomography. The chain couples TRBV19 to TRBJ1-2; D call uncertain. This TCR was recovered from an adult man with Graves' disease, either hyperthyroidism or ophthalmopathy (not recorded which). The sample comprised peripheral blood or thyroid tissue (not recorded which). The CDR3 bases are TGTGCCAGTAACTTGGTGCAGGTGTATGGCTACACCTTC. Translating it yields CASNLVQVYGYTF.